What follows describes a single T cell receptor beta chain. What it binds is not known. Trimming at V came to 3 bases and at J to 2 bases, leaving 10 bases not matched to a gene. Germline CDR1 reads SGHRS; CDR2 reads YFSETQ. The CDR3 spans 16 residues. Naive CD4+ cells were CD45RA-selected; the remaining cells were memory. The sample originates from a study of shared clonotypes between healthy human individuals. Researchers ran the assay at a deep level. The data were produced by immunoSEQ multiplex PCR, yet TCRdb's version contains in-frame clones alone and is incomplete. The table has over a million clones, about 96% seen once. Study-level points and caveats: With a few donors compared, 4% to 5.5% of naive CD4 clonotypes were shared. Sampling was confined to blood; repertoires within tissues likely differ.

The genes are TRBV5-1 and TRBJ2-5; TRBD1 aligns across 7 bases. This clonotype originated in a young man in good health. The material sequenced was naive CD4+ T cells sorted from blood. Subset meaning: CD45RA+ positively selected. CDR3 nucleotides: TGCGCCAGCAGCTGGCCGGGACAGCTGGGTCAAGAGACCCAGTACTTC. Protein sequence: CASSWPGQLGQETQYF.